The clone carrying this T cell receptor (beta chain) has more than one count but fewer than ten. Its specificity is unknown. The data originate from a study of beta chain features in type 1 diabetes. V was clipped by 7 bases and J by 1 base, with 10 bases between them. The CDR3 spans 13 residues. Germline V gene sequence: CDR1 SEHNR, CDR2 FQNEAQ (reference sequence). The isolated RNA, all of it, was reverse transcribed, so expressed TCRB transcripts were what got sequenced. The data were produced by immunoSEQ multiplex PCR, yet TCRdb's version contains in-frame clones alone and is incomplete. Here the sample spans roughly 120,000 clones, roughly 43% being singletons. Via CD45RO/CCR7/CD25/CD127/CD95/CD27, cells of the CD4+ naive, central memory, regulatory and stem cell-like memory subsets were sorted. Study outcomes and limitations: These data did not resolve whether HLA type affects TCRB rearrangement. PCR might favor shorter templates, equally in patients and controls.

The specimen was stem cell memory CD4+ T cells from blood. This receptor was identified in a woman between 18 and 30 years old in good health. The chain employs TRBV7-9 and TRBJ2-5; D gene ambiguous. The CDR3 DNA sequence: TGTGCCAGCAAAACCTACCTCCAAGAGACCCAGTACTTC. The encoded protein is CASKTYLQETQYF.